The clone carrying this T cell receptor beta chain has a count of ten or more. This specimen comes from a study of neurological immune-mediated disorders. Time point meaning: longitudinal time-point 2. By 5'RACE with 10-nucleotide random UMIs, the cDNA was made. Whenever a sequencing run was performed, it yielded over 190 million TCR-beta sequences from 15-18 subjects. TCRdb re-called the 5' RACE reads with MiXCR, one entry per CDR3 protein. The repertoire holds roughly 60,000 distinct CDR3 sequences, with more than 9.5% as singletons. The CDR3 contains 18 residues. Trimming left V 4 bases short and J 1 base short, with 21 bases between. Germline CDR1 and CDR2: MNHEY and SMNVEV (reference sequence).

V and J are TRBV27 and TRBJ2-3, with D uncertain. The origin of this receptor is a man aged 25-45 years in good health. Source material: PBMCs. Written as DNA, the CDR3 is TGTGCCAGCAGTTCCCATGACGCCGACGAATGGGGCACAGATACGCAGTATTTT. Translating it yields CASSSHDADEWGTDTQYF.